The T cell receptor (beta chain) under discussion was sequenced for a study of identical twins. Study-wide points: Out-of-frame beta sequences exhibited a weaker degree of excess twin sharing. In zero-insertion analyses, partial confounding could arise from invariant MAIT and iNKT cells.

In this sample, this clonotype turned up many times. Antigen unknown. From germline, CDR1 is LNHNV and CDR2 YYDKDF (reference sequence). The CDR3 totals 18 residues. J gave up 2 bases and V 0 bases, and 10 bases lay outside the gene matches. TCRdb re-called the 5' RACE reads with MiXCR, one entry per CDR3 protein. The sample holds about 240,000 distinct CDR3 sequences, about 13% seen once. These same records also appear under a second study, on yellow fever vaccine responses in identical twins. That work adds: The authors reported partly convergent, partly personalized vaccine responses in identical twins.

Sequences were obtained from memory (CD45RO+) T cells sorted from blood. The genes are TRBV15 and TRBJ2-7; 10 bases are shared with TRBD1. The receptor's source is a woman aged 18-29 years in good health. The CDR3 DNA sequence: TGTGCCACCAGCAGAGACGTTCCCGGGACAGGGGATCCCTACGAGCAGTACTTC. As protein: CATSRDVPGTGDPYEQYF.